The 12 T cell receptor beta chains presented below share a single source sample, sequenced in a study of human T cells and chemical hapten exposure. The time point: pre-sensitization, week 0. Treatment indicated: therapeutic diphenylcyclopropenone sensitization with weekly scalp DPC. TCRdb passed the RACE reads through MiXCR, listing each CDR3 protein once. The sample lists 60,000 to 70,000 distinct CDR3 sequences, approximately 11% occurring once. Sequencing used whole blood, obtained in connection with sensitization to the hapten diphenylcyclopropenone (DPC). The receptors were sampled from a woman aged 50 to 60 with alopecia areata. Some clones in this sample may be carry-over from other donors' samples.

This sequence joins TRBV7-9 and TRBJ2-1; D could derive from TRBD1 or TRBD2 (6 bases each). The V gene lost 4 bases and the J gene lost 8 bases, with 18 bases spanning the gap. This CDR3 region has 15 residues. In germline, CDR1 is SEHNR, CDR2 FQNEAQ (reference sequence). The CDR3 coding sequence is TGTGCCAGCAGCTCGAGGGGGGAGTTTGGCTATGAGCAGTTCTTC. Protein: CASSSRGEFGYEQFF.

In DNA, the CDR3 is TGTGCTAGTGCCCAACGCGGGCTAGCGGGCTACAATGAGCAGTTCTTC. It encodes CASAQRGLAGYNEQFF. The chain recombines TRBV12-5 with TRBJ2-1, with 8 positions matching TRBD2. The ends lost 7 bases at V and 3 bases at J; junction bases unmatched: 11. CDR3 size: 16 residues. The germline V gene has CDR1 LGHNT and CDR2 FRNRAP.

This clonotype appeared many times. This chain joins TRBV12-3 or TRBV12-4 and TRBJ2-1; D gene uncertain. The CDR3 length is 13 residues. The germline V and J ends were trimmed by 1 base and 5 bases, with 6 bases remaining between them. This CDR3 is CASSLGGHNEQFF. CDR3 nucleotide sequence: TGTGCCAGCAGTTTAGGCGGCCACAATGAGCAGTTCTTC.

The chain carries TRBV28 and TRBJ2-5, with 9 bases that match TRBD1. After removal of 4 bases from V and 4 bases from J, the junction contained 7 bases not matched to a gene. The germline CDR1 and CDR2 sequences are MDHEN and SYDVKM. This CDR3 comprises 15 residues. For the CDR3, the DNA is TGTGCCAGCAGTTCCGGCGGGACAGGGCTAGAGACCCAGTACTTC. This encodes CASSSGGTGLETQYF. The full variable domain, in which reference TRBV28 and TRBJ2-5 provide the parts outside the CDR3, is DVKVTQSSRYLVKRTGEKVFLECVQDMDHENMFWYRQDPGLGLRLIYFSYDVKMKEKGDIPEGYSVSREKKERFSLILESASTNQTSMYLCASSSGGTGLETQYFGPGTRLLVL.

This clonotype appeared many times. CDR3 sequence (DNA): TGTGCCAGCAGTTTCAACCTGCGACTAGCACCGAGCTCCTACAATGAGCAGTTCTTC. It codes for CASSFNLRLAPSSYNEQFF. The V call is TRBV28, the J call TRBJ2-1; 7 bases fit TRBD2. CDR1 and CDR2 (germline): MDHEN, SYDVKM. After removal of 3 bases from V and 0 bases from J, the junction contained 14 bases not matched to a gene. This CDR3 region has 19 residues.

A few counts support this clonotype. The DNA of the CDR3 is TGTGCCAGCAGCCCGCCAGCTCGGACAGGGTCTAATCAGCCCCAGCATTTT. This gives the protein CASSPPARTGSNQPQHF. V usage is TRBV7-9 and J usage is TRBJ1-5; 8 bases align to TRBD1. This CDR3 has 17 amino acids. Germline CDR1 reads SEHNR; CDR2 reads FQNEAQ (reference sequence). The ends lost 5 bases at V and 4 bases at J; junction bases unmatched: 13.

Comments on this clonotype: A read error may be the cause here, since a much bigger clone is one base away. This chain uses TRBV5-1 with TRBJ2-1; the D call may be TRBD1 or TRBD2 (6 bases each). The CDR3 is 15 amino acids. The germline V and J ends were trimmed by 1 base and 7 bases, with 15 bases remaining between them. The germline V gene encodes CDR1 SGHRS and CDR2 YFSETQ. Here the CDR3 reads CASSLPGAILNEQFF. The CDR3 nucleotides are TGCGCCAGCAGCTTGCCGGGGGCAATTCTGAATGAGCAGTTCTTC.

This chain uses TRBV20-1 with TRBJ1-1; the match to TRBD1 covers 7 bases. The V gene end was trimmed by 0 bases and the J gene end by 5 bases; junction bases not matched to a gene: 6. This CDR3 region has 14 residues. From germline, CDR1 is DFQATT and CDR2 SNEGSKA (reference sequence). The CDR3 DNA reads TGCAGTGCTAGAGATCAGGGGGTAATGACTGAAGCTTTCTTT. Protein sequence: CSARDQGVMTEAFF.

This clonotype was observed a handful of times. The rearrangement joins TRBV29-1 to TRBJ1-4, with D possibly TRBD1 on 5 matching bases. Germline CDR1 and CDR2: SQVTM and ANQGSEA. CDR3 length: 11 amino acids. Here the CDR3 DNA reads TGCGCAGGGATTGGTAATGAAAAACTGTTTTTT. It translates to CAGIGNEKLFF.

As for this clonotype: One end of the junction is discordant with germline, which a read error may explain. The chain is built from TRBV7-2 and TRBJ2-7; 7 bases fit TRBD2. Germline V gene data show CDR1 as SGHTA and CDR2 as FQGNSA. This CDR3 spans 15 amino acids. CDR3 in DNA: TGTGCCAGCACCCTCTTGAGCGGGAAACCCTACAAGCAGTACTTC. Amino acid sequence: CASTLLSGKPYKQYF.

V gene TRBV28 combines with J gene TRBJ1-3; 8 bases are shared with TRBD1. The CDR3 is made up of 14 amino acids. CDR1 and CDR2 (germline): MDHEN, SYDVKM. V trimming: 6 bases; J trimming: 7 bases; junction bases outside the gene matches: 8. The CDR3 DNA follows: TGTGCCAGCAGCCACCAGGGGGCGGGGAACACCATATATTTT. Translated, it gives CASSHQGAGNTIYF.

This clonotype has ten or more counts. This rearrangement joins TRBV15 to TRBJ2-1; the match to TRBD2 covers 10 bases. Germline values: CDR1 LNHNV, CDR2 YYDKDF (reference sequence). V lost 1 base to trimming and J lost 8 bases; unmatched junction nucleotides: 2. The CDR3 loop spans 14 amino acids. The CDR3 region is CATSRGGTSDEQFF. Written as DNA, the CDR3 is TGTGCCACCAGCAGAGGAGGGACTAGCGATGAGCAGTTCTTC.